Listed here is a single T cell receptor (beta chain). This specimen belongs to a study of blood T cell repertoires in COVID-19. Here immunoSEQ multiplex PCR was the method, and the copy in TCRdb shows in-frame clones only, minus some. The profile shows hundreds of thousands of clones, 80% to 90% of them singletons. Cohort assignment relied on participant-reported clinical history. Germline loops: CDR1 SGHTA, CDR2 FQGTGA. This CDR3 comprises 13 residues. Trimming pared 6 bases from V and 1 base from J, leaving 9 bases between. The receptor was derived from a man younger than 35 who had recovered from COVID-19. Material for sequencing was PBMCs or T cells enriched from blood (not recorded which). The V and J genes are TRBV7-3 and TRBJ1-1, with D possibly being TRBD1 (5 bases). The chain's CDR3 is CASSITGNTEAFF. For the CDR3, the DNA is TGTGCCAGCAGTATTACAGGGAACACTGAAGCTTTCTTT.